This TCR beta chain emerged from a study of blood T cells in healthy people across ages. Study-wide context: About one barcoded beta molecule was captured per two T cells (by template switching). Broader study findings: It was held that the diversity estimates obtained from one million T cells were underestimates.

A J-beta primer mix and a sample-barcoded 5' primer were used in a second PCR of roughly 6 to 11 cycles. TCRdb analysed the 5' RACE reads with MiXCR anew, one entry per CDR3 protein. The sample contains over a million distinct CDR3 sequences, approximately 40% of which appear only once. V was clipped by 5 bases and J by 3 bases, with 14 bases between them. The CDR3 is made up of 14 amino acids. Looked up from germline, CDR1 is SGHRS and CDR2 is YFSETQ. The study recruited healthy Caucasian donors from Russia who were aged about 6 to 95. This clonotype was detected a few times. Antigen specificity is unknown.

J is TRBJ1-1 and V is TRBV5-1, with D perhaps matching TRBD1 (5 bases). Input material: blood. This clonotype was obtained from a woman between 18 and 29 years old in good health. In nucleotides, the CDR3 is TGCGCCAGCAGGGTCTCAGGGCAAGACACTGAAGCTTTCTTT. Translating gives CASRVSGQDTEAFF.